This TCR beta chain came from a study of identical twins. Overall study results and limits: Possibly, invariant MAIT and iNKT cells partly confounded zero-insertion analyses.

TCRdb independently ran MiXCR on the 5' RACE reads; one entry per CDR3 protein. The sample holds approximately 250,000 distinct CDR3 sequences, 6.5% seen once. This CDR3 is 15 amino acids long. Germline V CDR1 and CDR2: WNHNN, SYGVQD (reference sequence). Trimming took 8 bases from V and 0 from J, leaving 15 bases between them. This clonotype has more than one count but fewer than ten. The antigen remains unidentified. These same records also appear under a second study, on T cells expressing NK-cell markers. In that study: Of eight sequenced donors, seven were HCMV-seropositive and one HCMV-seronegative.

The sequenced material came from CD8+ T cells sorted from blood. The clonotype originates from a woman younger than 35 in good health. This chain uses TRBV10-1 with TRBJ2-3, with D maybe TRBD2 (6 bases). The CDR3 nucleotides are TGCGCCAGCTCAAACGGGGGTCCTAGCACAGATACGCAGTATTTT. Its translation: CASSNGGPSTDTQYF.